Included here is one T cell receptor beta chain sequence, with context. This specimen belongs to a study of shared clonotypes between healthy human individuals. This CDR3 spans 17 amino acids. The J segment lost 8 bases and the V segment lost 1 base, leaving 12 bases of the junction unmatched. Germline CDR1 is SGHRS and CDR2 is YFSETQ. The data were produced by immunoSEQ multiplex PCR, yet TCRdb's version contains in-frame clones alone and is incomplete. The table shows hundreds of thousands of clones, with roughly 70% occurring only once. This clonotype was obtained from a man aged 25 to 40 in good health. The sample taken for sequencing was memory CD4+ T cells sorted from blood. Stated subset: CD45RA-negative fraction. The rearrangement links TRBV5-1 to TRBJ2-1, with TRBD2 matching 10 bases. The CDR3 sequence is CASSLWGDPSGSDEQFF. The CDR3 nucleotides are TGCGCCAGCAGCTTGTGGGGGGATCCTAGCGGGAGCGATGAGCAGTTCTTC.